This is a list of T cell receptor beta chains from one sample in a study of cytomegalovirus exposure and HLA in healthy donors. Here immunoSEQ multiplex PCR was the method, and the copy in TCRdb shows in-frame clones only, minus some. The sample lists 200,000 to 250,000 clones; about 80% were seen once. Sequenced sample: PBMCs. These receptors came from a woman in her fifties or sixties in good health and CMV-seropositive. CDR3s include the opening cysteine and the closing phenylalanine or tryptophan. The D gene is left open where the match is weak. The size entry is marked missing in some rows and otherwise reads once, few, many or a size class.

abundance,j_gene,v_gene,d_gene,CDR3nt,CDR3aa
NA,TRBJ1-3,TRBV5-4,NA,TGTGCCAGCAGCGATTGGCCTGGAAACACCATATATTTT,CASSDWPGNTIYF
NA,TRBJ2-1,TRBV6-5,TRBD2,TGTGCCAGCAGTTACCCGGGACTAGCGGAGGGGGGTGGGCAGTTCTTC,CASSYPGLAEGGGQFF
NA,TRBJ2-7,TRBV7-8,NA,TGTGCCAGCAGCACTTCGGGGTACGAGCAGTACTTC,CASSTSGYEQYF
NA,TRBJ2-3,TRBV27,TRBD1,TGTGCCAGCAGTCCCGGACAGGGATGGAGAGATACGCAGTATTTT,CASSPGQGWRDTQYF
NA,TRBJ1-3,TRBV11-2,TRBD1,TGTGCCAGCAGCTTGAGGACAGGAATGACCTCTGGAAACACCATATATTTT,CASSLRTGMTSGNTIYF
once,TRBJ1-2,TRBV9,NA,TGTGCCAGCAGGGCGGGGGAGGGACGCGGTGGCTACACCTTC,CASRAGEGRGGYTF
few,TRBJ1-1,TRBV4-2,NA,TGTGCCAGCAGCCAATTCGAGGGTGGCACTGAAGCTTTCTTT,CASSQFEGGTEAFF
NA,TRBJ2-3,TRBV27,NA,TGTGCCAGCAGTTTCGGTGTGGGGGCAACCACAGATACGCAGTATTTT,CASSFGVGATTDTQYF
NA,TRBJ2-7,TRBV28,NA,TGTGCCAGCAGCAAAAGAGACAGGTACGAGCAGTACTTC,CASSKRDRYEQYF
NA,TRBJ2-6,TRBV29-1,NA,TGCAGCGTTTCCCCCACTAGGGGGGCCAACGTCCTGACTTTC,CSVSPTRGANVLTF
once,TRBJ2-3,TRBV5-4,NA,TGTGCCAGCAGCTTGGTTTCGCAGCCCCACACGGGGCAGTATTTT,CASSLVSQPHTGQYF
NA,TRBJ2-3,TRBV6-5,TRBD1,TGTGCCAGCAGTTATCAAGGGGGCCCGGCAGATACGCAGTATTTT,CASSYQGGPADTQYF
few,TRBJ2-1,TRBV5-1,TRBD2,TGCGCCAGCAGCTCCCTAGCGGGGGGAGAGCAGTTCTTC,CASSSLAGGEQFF
NA,TRBJ1-1,TRBV5-5,NA,TGTGCCAGCAGCCCGCAGGGGACCACTGAAGCTTTCTTT,CASSPQGTTEAFF
few,TRBJ2-5,TRBV28,TRBD2,TGTGCCAGCGACCCGACCCTAGCGGGAGAATCGAAGACCCAGTACTTC,CASDPTLAGESKTQYF
NA,TRBJ2-7,TRBV9,NA,TGTGCCAGCAGCGTAGACCCGGGAGAGACCTACGAGCAGTACTTC,CASSVDPGETYEQYF
NA,TRBJ2-7,TRBV11-2,NA,TGTGCCAGCAGCTCCCTGCGCGGGAAGGGGTACGAGCAGTACTTC,CASSSLRGKGYEQYF
NA,TRBJ2-2,TRBV10-3,TRBD2,TGTGCCATCAGTGAGCTAGCGGGGTTAACCACCGGGGAGCTGTTTTTT,CAISELAGLTTGELFF